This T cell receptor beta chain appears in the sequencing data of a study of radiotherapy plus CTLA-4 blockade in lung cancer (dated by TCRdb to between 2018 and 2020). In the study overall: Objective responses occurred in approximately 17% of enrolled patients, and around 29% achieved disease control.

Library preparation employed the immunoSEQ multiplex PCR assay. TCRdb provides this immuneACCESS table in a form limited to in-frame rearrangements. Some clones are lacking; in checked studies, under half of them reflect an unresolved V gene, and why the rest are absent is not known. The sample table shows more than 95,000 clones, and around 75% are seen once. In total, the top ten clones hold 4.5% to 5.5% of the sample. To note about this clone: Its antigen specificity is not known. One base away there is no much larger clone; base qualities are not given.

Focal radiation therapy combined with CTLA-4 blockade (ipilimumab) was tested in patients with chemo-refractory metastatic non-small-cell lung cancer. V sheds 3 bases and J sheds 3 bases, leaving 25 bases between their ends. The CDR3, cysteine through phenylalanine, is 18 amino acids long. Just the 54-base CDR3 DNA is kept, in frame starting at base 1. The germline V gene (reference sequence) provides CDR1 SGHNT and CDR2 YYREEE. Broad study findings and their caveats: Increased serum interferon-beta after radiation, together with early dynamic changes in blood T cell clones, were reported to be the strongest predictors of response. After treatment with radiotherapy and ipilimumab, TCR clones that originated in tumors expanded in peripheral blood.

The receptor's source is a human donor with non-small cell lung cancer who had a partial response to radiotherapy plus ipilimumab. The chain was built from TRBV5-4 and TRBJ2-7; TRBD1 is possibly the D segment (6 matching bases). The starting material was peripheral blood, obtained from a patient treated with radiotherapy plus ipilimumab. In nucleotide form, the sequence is TGTGCCAGCAGCTCCCCGGGACATCCCCGACTGAGAGACTACGAGCAGTACTTC. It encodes CASSSPGHPRLRDYEQYF.